The next 10 T cell receptor beta chains were all read from a single sample in a study of blood T cell repertoires in COVID-19. Data came from immunoSEQ multiplex PCR; TCRdb stores just in-frame clones and leaves some out. The sample contains 300,000 or so clones, 70% to 90% of which appear only once. The sample taken for sequencing was peripheral blood. The receptor set was obtained from a woman in her twenties or thirties who had recovered from COVID-19.

The rearrangement uses TRBV9 and TRBJ2-7; D possibly corresponds to TRBD1 (5 bases). The V end lost 1 base, the J end lost 3 bases, and 11 bases lay between the germline ends. The CDR3 spans 14 residues. CDR1 is SGDLS, CDR2 YYNGEE, per germline. CDR3 nucleotides: TGTGCCAGCAGCGTATCCGCCAGGGACTACGAGCAGTACTTC. The encoded protein is CASSVSARDYEQYF.

The chain has TRBV24-1 and TRBJ2-1; tentative D call: TRBD2 (5 bases). The germline gives CDR1 KGHDR, CDR2 SFDVKD. With 4 bases removed from V and 0 bases from J, the gap between germline ends came to 12 bases. This CDR3 comprises 16 residues. CDR3 coding DNA: TGTGCCACCAGTGAACCCAGCGGAAGCTCCTACAATGAGCAGTTCTTC. Its translation: CATSEPSGSSYNEQFF.

Comment on this clone: Germline and junction disagree at one end, which may indicate a read error. The V call is TRBV4-1, the J call TRBJ1-2; no definite D call. The germline V gene encodes CDR1 MGHRA and CDR2 YSYEKL. The CDR3 is 13 amino acids. The CDR3 loop is CASSQEPGVWVLF. CDR3 DNA sequence: TGCGCCAGCAGCCAAGAACCCGGGGTTTGGGTACTATTC.

The chain has TRBV6-6 and TRBJ1-4, with D possibly matching TRBD1 (5 bases). In germline, CDR1 is MNHNY, CDR2 SVGAGI (reference sequence). This CDR3 region has 14 residues. The ends were cut back, 6 bases at V and 10 bases at J, with 18 bases in the middle. The DNA for the CDR3 is TGTGCCAGCAGCAAGGGACTTACAACCGGAAAACTGTTTTTT. Amino acid sequence: CASSKGLTTGKLFF.

This clone was seen many times. V usage is TRBV18 and J usage is TRBJ1-3, with a tentative D call TRBD1 (5 bases). The V gene lost 5 bases and the J gene lost 0 bases, with 14 bases spanning the gap. CDR3 length equals 16 residues. Germline values: CDR1 KGHSH, CDR2 LQKENI. The CDR3 DNA sequence: TGTGCCAGCTCATCCCGACAGACGGGCTCTGGAAACACCATATATTTT. This sequence encodes CASSSRQTGSGNTIYF.

The DNA of the CDR3 is TGTGCCAGCAGATCCGGACAGTCGAACACTGAAGCTTTCTTT. This encodes CASRSGQSNTEAFF. V gene TRBV7-9 combines with J gene TRBJ1-1; possible D gene TRBD1, 6 bases. The V end lost 6 bases, the J end lost 1 base, and 12 bases lay between the germline ends. The CDR3 runs to 14 residues. The germline V gene has CDR1 SEHNR and CDR2 FQNEAQ (reference sequence).

V is TRBV19 and J is TRBJ1-5, with D maybe TRBD1 (5 bases). The germline CDR1 and CDR2 sequences are LNHDA and SQIVND (reference sequence). This CDR3 is 15 amino acids long. Trimming cost V 6 bases and J 0 bases, with 12 bases left between them. As DNA, the CDR3 is TGTGCCAGTAGCCTGACAGATTATAGCAATCAGCCCCAGCATTTT. Its translation is CASSLTDYSNQPQHF.

The CDR3 sequence is CASGGHPNYGYTF. CDR3 DNA sequence: TGTGCCAGCGGGGGACACCCCAACTATGGCTACACCTTC. The chain uses TRBV2 and TRBJ1-2; maybe TRBD1 (6 bases). With 8 bases removed from V and 2 bases from J, the gap between germline ends came to 12 bases. CDR1 is SNHLY and CDR2 is FYNNEI in the germline V gene. This CDR3 region has 13 residues.

This clone was picked up a small number of times. This chain joins TRBV29-1 and TRBJ2-2; TRBD1 is a possible D gene (5 bases). Germline V lookup: CDR1 SQVTM, CDR2 ANQGSEA. The CDR3 totals 13 residues. V was cut by 7 bases and J by 6 bases, with 15 bases left in between. CDR3 amino acids: CSAEIDRSGELFF. CDR3 sequence (DNA): TGCAGCGCCGAAATCGACAGATCCGGGGAGCTGTTTTTT.

The V call is TRBV19, the J call TRBJ2-2, with 8 bases identical to TRBD1. V lost 5 bases to trimming and J lost 9 bases; unmatched junction nucleotides: 5. The CDR3 loop spans 13 amino acids. Germline V gene sequence: CDR1 LNHDA, CDR2 SQIVND (reference sequence). The CDR3 protein is CASSSQGVRELFF. CDR3 bases: TGTGCCAGTAGTTCACAGGGGGTCCGGGAGCTGTTTTTT.